This T cell receptor (beta chain) was identified in a study of T cells in Graves' hyperthyroidism and ophthalmopathy. The CDR3 is 15 amino acids. Germline values: CDR1 LGHNA, CDR2 YSLEER. Germline trimming cut 0 bases from V and 5 bases from J; bases unmatched to any gene: 6. Amplification yielded TCR beta CDR3 regions, with RNA transcripts as the source. When the TCR CDR3 underwent first-round RT-PCR, the HTBI primer set was used. MiXCR, applied by TCRdb to the multiplex PCR reads, yields one record per CDR3 protein. The sample has about 640,000 distinct CDR3 sequences; under 25% are singletons. Exclusion criteria comprised uncontrolled infection, other autoimmune disease, pregnancy or lactation.

The V and J genes are TRBV4-3 and TRBJ2-7, with 8 positions matching TRBD1. The sample was blood. The TCR originated in a man between 25 and 39 years old with Graves' ophthalmopathy. The CDR3 protein is CASSQEVDRGHEQYF. CDR3 bases: TGCGCCAGCAGCCAAGAAGTAGACAGGGGCCACGAGCAGTACTTC.